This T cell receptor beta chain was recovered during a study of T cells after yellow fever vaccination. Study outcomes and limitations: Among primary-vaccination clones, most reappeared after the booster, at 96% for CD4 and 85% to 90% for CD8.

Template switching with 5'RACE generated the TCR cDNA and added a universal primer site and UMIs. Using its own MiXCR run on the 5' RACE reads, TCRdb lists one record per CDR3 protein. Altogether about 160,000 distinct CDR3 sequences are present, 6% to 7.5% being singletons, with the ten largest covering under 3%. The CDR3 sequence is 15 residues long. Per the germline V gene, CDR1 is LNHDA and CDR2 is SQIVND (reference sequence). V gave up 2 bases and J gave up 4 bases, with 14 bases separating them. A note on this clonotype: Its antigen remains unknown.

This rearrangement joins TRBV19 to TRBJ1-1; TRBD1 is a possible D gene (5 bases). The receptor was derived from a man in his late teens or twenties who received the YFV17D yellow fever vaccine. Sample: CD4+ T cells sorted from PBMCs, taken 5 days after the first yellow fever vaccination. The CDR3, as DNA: TGTGCCAGTAGTATAACTGGCGGGGGATCCACTGAAGCTTTCTTT. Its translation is CASSITGGGSTEAFF.